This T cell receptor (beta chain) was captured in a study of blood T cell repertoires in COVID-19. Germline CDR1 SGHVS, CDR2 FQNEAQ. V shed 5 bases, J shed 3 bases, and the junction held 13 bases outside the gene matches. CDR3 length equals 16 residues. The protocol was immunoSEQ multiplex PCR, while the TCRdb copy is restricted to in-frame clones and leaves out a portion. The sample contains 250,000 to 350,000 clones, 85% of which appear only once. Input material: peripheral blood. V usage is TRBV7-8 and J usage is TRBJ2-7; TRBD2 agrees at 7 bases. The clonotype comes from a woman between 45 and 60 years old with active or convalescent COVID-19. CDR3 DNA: TGTGCCAGCAGCCCTCGCCGACTAGCTGACAACTACGAGCAGTACTTC. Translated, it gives CASSPRRLADNYEQYF.